The 17 T cell receptor beta chains given below trace back to one sample, sequenced in a study of blood T cell repertoires in COVID-19 (TCRdb year 2020). Library method: the immunoSEQ multiplex PCR assay. In its TCRdb copy, this immuneACCESS table keeps in-frame sequences only and misses some clones. Where compared with another copy, unresolved V genes explain less than half of these, and the others have no known cause. In all, the sample holds more than 110,000 clones, and 75% to 90% of those were seen once. The top ten hold 40% to 55% of the sample. The sequenced material came from peripheral blood. These receptors came from a human donor in a cohort sampled during active COVID-19.

The rearrangement links TRBV15 to TRBJ1-1; no clear D gene. Trimming stripped 0 bases from V and 4 bases from J, with 6 bases between. The germline gives CDR1 LNHNV, CDR2 YYDKDF (reference sequence). The CDR3 runs to 13 residues. The CDR3 is CATSRDRSTEAFF. The CDR3 DNA reads TGTGCCACCAGCAGAGATCGGAGCACTGAAGCTTTCTTT.

V and J are TRBV19 and TRBJ2-3, with TRBD2 matching 7 bases. Germline V lookup: CDR1 LNHDA, CDR2 SQIVND (reference sequence). The CDR3 contains 14 residues. After removal of 10 bases from V and 0 bases from J, the junction contained 7 bases not matched to a gene. The CDR3 is CATRSGPSTDTQYF. CDR3 in DNA: TGTGCCACCCGTAGCGGGCCTAGCACAGATACGCAGTATTTT.

The genes are TRBV19 and TRBJ2-2; the D gene is possibly TRBD2 (5 bases). This CDR3 contains 15 residues. Trimming cost V 6 bases and J 2 bases, with 13 bases left between them. Germline V gives CDR1 LNHDA, CDR2 SQIVND (reference sequence). CDR3 in amino acids: CASRIRTLNTGELFF. DNA of the CDR3: TGTGCCAGTAGAATCCGGACTCTAAACACCGGGGAGCTGTTTTTT. Full variable domain (remainder filled in from reference TRBV19 and TRBJ2-2): DGGITQSPKYLFRKEGQNVTLSCEQNLNHDAMYWYRQDPGQGLRLIYYSQIVNDFQKGDIAEGYSVSREKKESFPLTVTSAQKNPTAFYLCASRIRTLNTGELFFGEGSRLTVL.

V gene TRBV20-1 combines with J gene TRBJ2-4; D possibly corresponds to TRBD1 (5 bases). This CDR3 is 11 amino acids long. The ends were cut back, 4 bases at V and 15 bases at J, with 16 bases in the middle. Looked up from germline, CDR1 is DFQATT and CDR2 is SNEGSKA (reference sequence). CDR3 sequence (DNA): TGCAGTGCTACTCAGTTTGGGGCATTGTACTTC. Translated: CSATQFGALYF.

V usage is TRBV5-4 and J usage is TRBJ1-2; D not certain. The V gene's germline CDR1 is SGHNT and CDR2 YYREEE (reference sequence). The V end was cut by 4 bases, the J end by 5 bases, with 21 bases between. The CDR3 runs 16 residues. CDR3 loop: CASSPFGGPNLYGYTF. DNA of the CDR3: TGTGCCAGCAGCCCCTTTGGAGGGCCGAATTTGTATGGCTACACCTTC.

The CDR3 DNA reads as TGTGCCAGCAGCGTAAGGGACAGGCCTAACAATGAGCAGTTCTTC. Its translation: CASSVRDRPNNEQFF. The V call is TRBV9, the J call TRBJ2-1; 8 bases map to TRBD1. V shed 1 base and J 5 bases; nucleotides not matched to a gene: 5. Germline loops: CDR1 SGDLS, CDR2 YYNGEE. The CDR3 is made up of 15 amino acids.

This sequence joins TRBV19 and TRBJ1-2; TRBD1 is a possible D gene (6 bases). Trimming shortened V by 4 bases and J by 6 bases, and 12 bases separated the two germline ends. The CDR3 runs to 13 residues. Germline CDR1 LNHDA, CDR2 SQIVND (reference sequence). CDR3 bases: TGTGCCAGTAGTAGTGGGGGCCTTCATGGCTACACCTTC. Amino acids: CASSSGGLHGYTF.

The chain recombines TRBV10-3 with TRBJ1-5; possibly TRBD1 for D (6 bases). Looked up from germline, CDR1 is ENHRY and CDR2 is SYGVKD. Trimming left V 11 bases short and J 4 bases short, with 24 bases between. There are 16 residues in the CDR3. DNA for the CDR3: TGTGCCCCCTACTTAGTACAGGGTAAGGGGAATCAGCCCCAGCATTTT. This gives the protein CAPYLVQGKGNQPQHF.

The rearrangement uses TRBV11-1 and TRBJ1-1; D unclear. The CDR3 runs to 13 residues. V lost 6 bases to trimming and J lost 1 base, with 9 bases between them. The germline CDR1 and CDR2 sequences are SGHAT and FQDESV (reference sequence). This CDR3 reads CASRVGGNTEAFF. CDR3 bases: TGTGCCAGCAGGGTTGGCGGGAACACTGAAGCTTTCTTT.

This sequence joins TRBV19 and TRBJ2-1; D remains ambiguous. CDR3 length equals 13 residues. Germline CDR1 is LNHDA and CDR2 is SQIVND (reference sequence). V lost 6 bases, J lost 10 bases, and 16 bases lay in between. The CDR3 coding sequence is TGTGCCAGTAGCTCGGGTCCCCATAGGGAGCAGTTCTTC. It encodes CASSSGPHREQFF.

This clone came up a few times. V usage is TRBV6-5 and J usage is TRBJ1-5; tentative D call: TRBD1 (5 bases). Germline loops: CDR1 MNHEY, CDR2 SVGAGI. The V and J ends lost 0 bases and 1 base respectively, with 10 bases between them. This CDR3 spans 16 amino acids. DNA for the CDR3: TGTGCCAGCAGTTACTCTTGGCAGGGAAGCAATCAGCCCCAGCATTTT. Protein: CASSYSWQGSNQPQHF.

V usage is TRBV3-1 (or the pseudogene TRBV3-2) and J usage is TRBJ1-4; 8 bases fit TRBD1. Trimming took 0 bases from V and 7 from J; bases not matched to a gene: 7. The CDR3 is made up of 16 amino acids. Germline V gives CDR1 LGHDT, CDR2 YNNKEL (reference sequence). CDR3 protein: CASSQDLGTGSEKLFF. CDR3 DNA: TGTGCCAGCAGCCAAGATCTTGGGACAGGTAGTGAAAAACTGTTTTTT.

V and J are TRBV5-4 and TRBJ2-1; D is undetermined. CDR1 is SGHNT, CDR2 YYREEE, per germline (reference sequence). This CDR3 spans 14 amino acids. With 5 bases removed from V and 2 bases from J, the gap between germline ends came to 11 bases. CDR3 in amino acids: CASSISFTYNEQFF. The DNA for the CDR3 is TGTGCCAGCAGTATTAGCTTCACCTACAATGAGCAGTTCTTC.

The chain employs TRBV28 and TRBJ1-4; D ambiguous. Trimming left V 2 bases short and J 7 bases short, with 5 bases between. The CDR3 has 12 residues. CDR1 is MDHEN, CDR2 SYDVKM, per germline. In DNA, the CDR3 is TGTGCCAGCAGTTTACTGGCTGAAAAACTGTTTTTT. Translation: CASSLLAEKLFF.

The chain couples TRBV7-2 to TRBJ2-2, with 9 bases identical to TRBD2. This CDR3 is 15 amino acids long. V gave up 1 base and J gave up 5 bases; unmatched junction bases: 2. Germline V CDR1 and CDR2: SGHTA, FQGNSA. In DNA form, the CDR3 reads TGTGCCAGCAGCTTAGGTAGCGGGAGTACCGGGGAGCTGTTTTTT. This translates into CASSLGSGSTGELFF.

The V and J genes are TRBV18 and TRBJ1-4, with 10 positions matching TRBD1. Unmatched junction bases numbered 6, after V lost 3 bases and J lost 8 bases. The CDR3 is 15 residues long. CDR1 is KGHSH and CDR2 is LQKENI in the germline V gene. The DNA for the CDR3 is TGTGCCAGCTCACCGTCGACAGGGGGCGTCGAAAAACTGTTTTTT. It is translated as CASSPSTGGVEKLFF. The full variable domain, its missing parts supplied by reference TRBV18 and TRBJ1-4, is NAGVMQNPRHLVRRRGQEARLRCSPMKGHSHVYWYRQLPEEGLKFMVYLQKENIIDESGMPKERFSAEFPKEGPSILRIQQVVRGDSAAYFCASSPSTGGVEKLFFGSGTQLSVL.

This CDR3 reads CASSRLLTGETEAFF. The CDR3 DNA reads as TGTGCCAGCAGCCGCTTACTGACAGGGGAGACTGAAGCTTTCTTT. The chain couples TRBV3-1 (or the pseudogene TRBV3-2) to TRBJ1-1; 8 bases line up with TRBD1. From germline, CDR1 is LGHDT and CDR2 YNNKEL (reference sequence). CDR3 length equals 15 residues. The junction had 9 bases not matched to a gene; V was cut back by 4 bases and J by 5 bases.